This T cell receptor beta chain is from a study of neurological immune-mediated disorders. Many counts were recorded for this clonotype. The target antigen is unknown. The cDNA was produced through 5'RACE with 10-nucleotide random UMIs. TCRdb analysed the 5' RACE reads with MiXCR anew, one entry per CDR3 protein. The repertoire has approximately 50,000 distinct CDR3 sequences, approximately 8.4% of them found once; the top ten carry about 2%. Time point: longitudinal time-point 3. Volunteers at a blood bank in Maryland, USA, were the healthy controls. A total of 2 million PBMCs stored at -80 degrees C provided the unsorted libraries. Study-wide results and caveats: HTLV-1-associated myelopathy had the most TCR clonal expansion, while multiple sclerosis had the least, a level that fell below healthy controls.

V lost 0 bases and J 3 bases, leaving 12 bases between the germline ends. The CDR3 spans 15 residues. Germline V gene sequence: CDR1 SGHKS, CDR2 YYEKEE (reference sequence). Source material: PBMCs. The clonotype originates from a woman between 35 and 50 years old in good health. The chain uses TRBV5-5 and TRBJ1-2; possible D gene TRBD1, 5 bases. CDR3 nucleotides: TGTGCCAGCAGCTTGGATCCAGGGAGGCACTATGGCTACACCTTC. Amino acid sequence: CASSLDPGRHYGYTF.